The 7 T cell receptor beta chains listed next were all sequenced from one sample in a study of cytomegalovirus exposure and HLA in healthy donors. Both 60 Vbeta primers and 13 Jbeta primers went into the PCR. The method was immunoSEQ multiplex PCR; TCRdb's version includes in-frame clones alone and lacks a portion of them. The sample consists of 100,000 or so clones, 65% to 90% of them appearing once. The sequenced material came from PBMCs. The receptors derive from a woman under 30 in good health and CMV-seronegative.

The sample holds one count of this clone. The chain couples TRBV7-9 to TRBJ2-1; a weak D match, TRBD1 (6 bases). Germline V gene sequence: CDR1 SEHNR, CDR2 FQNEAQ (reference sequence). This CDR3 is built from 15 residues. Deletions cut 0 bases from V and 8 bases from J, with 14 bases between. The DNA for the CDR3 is TGTGCCAGCAGCTTAGCGCTGGCAGGGGCCGATGAGCAGTTCTTC. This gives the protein CASSLALAGADEQFF.

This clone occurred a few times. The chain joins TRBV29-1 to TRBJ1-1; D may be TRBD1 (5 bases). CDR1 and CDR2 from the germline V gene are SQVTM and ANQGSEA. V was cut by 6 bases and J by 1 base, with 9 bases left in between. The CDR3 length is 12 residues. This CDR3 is CSVGHQNTEAFF. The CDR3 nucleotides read TGCAGCGTGGGGCACCAGAACACTGAAGCTTTCTTT.

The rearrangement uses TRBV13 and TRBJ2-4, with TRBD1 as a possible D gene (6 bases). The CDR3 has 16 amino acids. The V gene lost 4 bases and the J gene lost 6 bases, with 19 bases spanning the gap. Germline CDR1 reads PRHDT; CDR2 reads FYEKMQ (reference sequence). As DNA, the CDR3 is TGTGCCAGCAGCTCCCGGAGAGGGGGATCGGGAAACATTCAGTACTTC. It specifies CASSSRRGGSGNIQYF.

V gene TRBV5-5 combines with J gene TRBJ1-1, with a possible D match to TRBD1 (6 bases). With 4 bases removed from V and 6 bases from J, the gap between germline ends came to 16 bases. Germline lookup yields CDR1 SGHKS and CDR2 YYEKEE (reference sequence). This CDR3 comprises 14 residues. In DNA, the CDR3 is TGTGCCAGCAGCGACCGTGGACAGACGCCTGAAGCTTTCTTT. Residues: CASSDRGQTPEAFF.

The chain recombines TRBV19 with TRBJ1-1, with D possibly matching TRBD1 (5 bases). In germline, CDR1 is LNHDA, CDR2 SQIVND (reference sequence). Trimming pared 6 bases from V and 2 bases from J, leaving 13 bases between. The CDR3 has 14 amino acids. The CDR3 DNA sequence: TGTGCCAGTAGAGGGCGGGGGATCAACACTGAAGCTTTCTTT. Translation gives CASRGRGINTEAFF.

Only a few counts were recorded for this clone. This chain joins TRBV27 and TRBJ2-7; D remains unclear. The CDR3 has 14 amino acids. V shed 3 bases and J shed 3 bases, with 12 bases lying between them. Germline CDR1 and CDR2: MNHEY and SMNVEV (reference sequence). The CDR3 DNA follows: TGTGCCAGCAGTTTTGAGGCGGAATACTACGAGCAGTACTTC. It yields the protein CASSFEAEYYEQYF.

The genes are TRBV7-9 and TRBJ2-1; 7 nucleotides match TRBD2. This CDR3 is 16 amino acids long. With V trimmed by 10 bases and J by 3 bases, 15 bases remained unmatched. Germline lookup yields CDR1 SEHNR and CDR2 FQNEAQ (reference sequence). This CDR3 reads CATMAEAGVFYNEQFF. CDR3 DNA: TGTGCCACCATGGCCGAGGCGGGGGTATTCTACAATGAGCAGTTCTTC.